These 10 T cell receptor beta chains were sequenced from one sample in a study of PD-L1 blockade in urothelial cancer listed by TCRdb under 2017. This specimen's time point label, per the study, means: pretreatment peripheral blood. The library relied on the immunoSEQ multiplex PCR assay. TCRdb holds this immuneACCESS table with in-frame rearrangements only. Some clones are missing; in checked studies, unresolved V genes explain under half, and the rest has no known cause. The sample data list tens of thousands of clones, and over 80% of these were observed just once. Clones ranked in the top ten supply roughly 2% of the sample. Sequencing was performed on PBMCs, taken around atezolizumab (anti-PD-L1) treatment. All receptors derive from a man aged 60 to 69 with urothelial cancer.

This clone has only one observation. This chain links TRBV5-1 with TRBJ2-4, with 9 bases matching TRBD2. Losses at the gene ends were 6 bases for V and 8 bases for J; bases not matched to a gene: 15. The CDR3 length is 16 residues. Germline CDR1 reads SGHRS; CDR2 reads YFSETQ. CDR3 protein: CASIEGPAGGSDIQYF. CDR3 DNA: TGCGCCAGCATCGAAGGGCCAGCGGGGGGCTCAGACATTCAGTACTTC.

The chain couples TRBV5-4 to TRBJ2-5, with a weak D call TRBD1 (7 bases). V dropped 3 bases and J dropped 5 bases, with 11 bases sitting between them. The CDR3 spans 13 residues. Per the germline V gene, CDR1 is SGHNT and CDR2 is YYREEE (reference sequence). CDR3 DNA sequence: TGTGCCAGCAGCTCCAGGGGGAGGGAGACCCAGTACTTC. The encoded protein is CASSSRGRETQYF.

The rearrangement joins TRBV6-5 to TRBJ1-3, with 9 bases matching TRBD1. With V trimmed by 0 bases and J by 4 bases, 4 bases remained unmatched. Germline CDR1 reads MNHEY; CDR2 reads SVGAGI. This CDR3 is built from 16 residues. The CDR3 here is CASSYSGTGQGNTIYF. CDR3 DNA sequence: TGTGCCAGCAGTTACTCCGGGACAGGGCAAGGAAACACCATATATTTT.

The chain is built from TRBV25-1 and TRBJ2-1, with 9 bases identical to TRBD2. Germline-derived CDR1 and CDR2 are MGHDK and SYGVNS. With V trimmed by 5 bases and J by 7 bases, 9 bases remained unmatched. This CDR3 region has 15 residues. The CDR3 is CASSKGTSRTNEQFF. CDR3 coding DNA: TGTGCCAGCAGTAAAGGGACTAGCAGGACGAATGAGCAGTTCTTC.

The V gene is TRBV6-5, the J gene TRBJ1-5, with unresolved D. Germline assignment: CDR1 MNHEY and CDR2 SVGAGI. V was clipped by 6 bases and J by 0 bases, with 12 bases between them. CDR3 length equals 15 residues. The CDR3 loop is CASRDGGGSNQPQHF. CDR3 nucleotide sequence: TGTGCCAGCAGAGACGGCGGAGGTAGCAATCAGCCCCAGCATTTT.

V and J are TRBV9 and TRBJ2-3; a possible D gene is TRBD2 (5 bases). Trimming took 4 bases from V and 1 from J, leaving 13 bases between them. The germline V gene has CDR1 SGDLS and CDR2 YYNGEE. CDR3 size: 15 residues. This CDR3 reads CASSKSYGGTDTQYF. For the CDR3, the DNA is TGTGCCAGCAGCAAATCTTACGGGGGCACAGATACGCAGTATTTT. The complete variable domain, with remaining parts taken from reference TRBV9 and TRBJ2-3, reads DSGVTQTPKHLITATGQRVTLRCSPRSGDLSVYWYQQSLDQGLQFLIQYYNGEERAKGNILERFSAQQFPDLHSELNLSSLELGDSALYFCASSKSYGGTDTQYFGPGTRLTVL.

The rearrangement joins TRBV5-6 to TRBJ2-7; tentative D call: TRBD1 (6 bases). The CDR3 contains 17 residues. The V gene's germline CDR1 is SGHDT and CDR2 YYEEEE. V was shortened by 2 bases and J by 5 bases, with 23 bases between the two germline ends. CDR3 DNA: TGTGCCAGCAGCTTCCTCCAGCCAGGGTCCAGGGGCCACGAGCAGTACTTC. It yields the protein CASSFLQPGSRGHEQYF.

This clone was recorded once. The chain couples TRBV2 to TRBJ2-2; TRBD1 might be the D (6 bases). The V and J ends lost 8 bases and 2 bases respectively, with 12 bases between them. Looked up from germline, CDR1 is SNHLY and CDR2 is FYNNEI. The CDR3 spans 14 residues. CDR3 DNA: TGTGCCAGCGCCAGGACAGCTAACACCGGGGAGCTGTTTTTT. As protein: CASARTANTGELFF.

This chain connects TRBV6-5 to TRBJ1-2, with TRBD1 identical over 8 bases. Germline V gene sequence: CDR1 MNHEY, CDR2 SVGAGI. This CDR3 is built from 13 residues. Losses at the gene ends were 6 bases for V and 7 bases for J; bases not matched to a gene: 7. Written as DNA, the CDR3 is TGTGCCAGCAGCCCGACAGGGGAGAGTGGCTACACCTTC. This gives the protein CASSPTGESGYTF.

The CDR3 here is CSVVPSGSFVTGELFF. The CDR3 DNA reads TGCAGCGTTGTGCCTAGCGGGAGCTTCGTCACCGGGGAGCTGTTTTTT. J is TRBJ2-2 and V is TRBV29-1, with 10 nucleotides matching TRBD2. The trim removed 4 bases at V and 4 bases at J, leaving 9 bases unmatched. The germline CDR1 and CDR2 sequences are SQVTM and ANQGSEA. This CDR3 has 16 residues.